The T cell receptor beta chain described here comes from a study of CD8+CD57+ T cells in acquired aplastic anemia. On the study more broadly: The DNA of sorted CD4+ and CD8+ cells averaged around 3 ug. Study-level points and caveats: Significance was not reached for CD8+ Simpson's diversity between patients and controls. It was found that twenty-nine CD8+ CDR3 sequences were shared between patients and controls.

Notes on this clonotype: Its antigen is undetermined.

CDR3 and TCR beta VDJ profiling relied on a genomic DNA template. From the reads, TCRdb called clonotypes with MiXCR, one entry per CDR3 protein. The sample has around 170,000 distinct CDR3 sequences, around 47% seen once. Germline-derived CDR1 and CDR2 are SGHAT and FQNNGV. The length of the CDR3 is 15 residues. V was pared by 1 base and J by 8 bases, with 4 bases of the junction left unmatched. Selection for sequencing was limited to patients who had shown CD8+CD57+ cell expansion by flow cytometry. Everyone among the patients had severe acquired aplastic anemia. The rearrangement joins TRBV11-2 to TRBJ2-1; 11 bases align to TRBD1. This TCR came from a human donor with aplastic anemia. What was sequenced was sorted CD4+, CD8+, or CD8+CD57+ T cells (not recorded which) from PBMCs. The CDR3 DNA reads TGTGCCAGCAGCTTAGTTGGGACAGGGGGTCATGAGCAGTTCTTC. Its translation is CASSLVGTGGHEQFF.